This T cell receptor (beta chain) was identified in a study of blood T cell repertoires in COVID-19. Clones were sequenced by immunoSEQ multiplex PCR, and TCRdb holds only the in-frame ones, with some missing. The sample comprises roughly 56,000 clones, approximately 86% of which are singletons, and roughly 5.5% rests with the top ten. Trimming left V 2 bases short and J 3 bases short, with 7 bases between. Germline CDR1 MNHNY, CDR2 SVGAGI (reference sequence). This CDR3 spans 13 amino acids. This TCR was recovered from a man between 65 and 79 years old with acute or convalescent COVID-19. J is TRBJ2-5 and V is TRBV6-6; D uncertain. Specimen: peripheral blood. The CDR3 DNA follows: TGTGCCAGCAGTTACGAGAGAGAAGAGACCCAGTACTTC. Protein: CASSYEREETQYF.